A selection of T cell receptor beta chains follows, all from one sample in a study of T cell repertoires in cytomegalovirus infection. TCRdb analysed the reads with MiXCR anew, one entry per CDR3 protein. Of around 450,000 distinct CDR3 sequences in the sample, under 40% were seen once. Sequencing was done on a sample of PBMCs. These receptors all come from a human donor in good health (CMV status not recorded). Some clones in this sample may be carry-over from other donors' samples. Each CDR3 is given with its conserved first and last residue. D genes are given only for firm matches. The size of a clone is reported for some rows only, either as once, few or many, or as a class for expanded clones.

abundance: NA
j_gene: TRBJ2-7
v_gene: TRBV5-5
d_gene: NA
CDR3nt: TGTGCCAGCAGCGGTGAGGGGACGGCATCCTACGAGCAGTACTTC
CDR3aa: CASSGEGTASYEQYF

abundance: many
j_gene: TRBJ1-4
v_gene: TRBV19
d_gene: NA
CDR3nt: TGTGCCAGTAGTCTCCGGGACCTTAATGAAAAACTGTTTTTT
CDR3aa: CASSLRDLNEKLFF

abundance: NA
j_gene: TRBJ2-3
v_gene: TRBV24-1
d_gene: NA
CDR3nt: TGTGCCACCAGTGAACAGGGGTCCGGGGGGCTCACAGATACGCAGTATTTT
CDR3aa: CATSEQGSGGLTDTQYF

abundance: NA
j_gene: TRBJ1-5
v_gene: TRBV19
d_gene: NA
CDR3nt: TGTGCCAGTAGTATACAGAGCAATCAGCCCCAGCATTTT
CDR3aa: CASSIQSNQPQHF

abundance: NA
j_gene: TRBJ2-7
v_gene: TRBV7-6
d_gene: NA
CDR3nt: TGTGCCAGCAGCTTTTCGGGACTCTGGGAGCAGTACTTC
CDR3aa: CASSFSGLWEQYF

abundance: many
j_gene: TRBJ2-5
v_gene: TRBV7-2
d_gene: TRBD1
CDR3nt: TGTGCCAGCAGCCTTTCTCCGGGACAGGGATCGGGGACCCAGTACTTC
CDR3aa: CASSLSPGQGSGTQYF

abundance: NA
j_gene: TRBJ1-2
v_gene: TRBV11-2
d_gene: NA
CDR3nt: TGTGCCAGCAGCATCTCACAGGCCCAGAGAGAGGGCTACACCTTC
CDR3aa: CASSISQAQREGYTF

abundance: NA
j_gene: TRBJ1-1
v_gene: TRBV7-9
d_gene: NA
CDR3nt: TGTGCCAGCAGCTTACGGGTGATAGACACTGAAGCTTTCTTT
CDR3aa: CASSLRVIDTEAFF

abundance: NA
j_gene: TRBJ1-2
v_gene: TRBV28
d_gene: TRBD1
CDR3nt: TGTGCCAGCAGTTTCCGCCGGGACAGCCCCTATGGCTACACCTTC
CDR3aa: CASSFRRDSPYGYTF

abundance: few
j_gene: TRBJ1-2
v_gene: TRBV11-2
d_gene: NA
CDR3nt: TGTGCCAGCAGCTTCCGCCAATACGTGAAGGGTGGCTACACCTTC
CDR3aa: CASSFRQYVKGGYTF

abundance: NA
j_gene: TRBJ1-2
v_gene: TRBV7-9
d_gene: NA
CDR3nt: TGTGCCAGCAGCTTCGACGGAGCCTTGGAATATGGCTACACCTTC
CDR3aa: CASSFDGALEYGYTF

abundance: many
j_gene: TRBJ2-3
v_gene: TRBV7-2
d_gene: TRBD1
CDR3nt: TGTGCCAGCAGCTTAGTTGGGACAGGGGTAAATTGGGATACGCAGTATTTT
CDR3aa: CASSLVGTGVNWDTQYF

abundance: NA
j_gene: TRBJ1-1
v_gene: TRBV6-6
d_gene: NA
CDR3nt: TGTGCCTGCGTCCGGACCTCGAACACTGAAGCTTTCTTT
CDR3aa: CACVRTSNTEAFF

abundance: NA
j_gene: TRBJ2-1
v_gene: TRBV20-1
d_gene: NA
CDR3nt: TGCAGTGCGTATGACTCGAGAACCTACAATGAGCAGTTCTTC
CDR3aa: CSAYDSRTYNEQFF

abundance: NA
j_gene: TRBJ2-2
v_gene: TRBV12-3/TRBV12-4
d_gene: NA
CDR3nt: TGTGCCAGCATTGGGATGGTAGGTGGCCGTGCCTACACCGGGGAGCTGTTTTTT
CDR3aa: CASIGMVGGRAYTGELFF

abundance: NA
j_gene: TRBJ1-1
v_gene: TRBV5-1
d_gene: NA
CDR3nt: TGCGCCAGCAGCTTAGTAATGCCGGGCACTGAAGCTTTCTTT
CDR3aa: CASSLVMPGTEAFF

abundance: NA
j_gene: TRBJ2-4
v_gene: TRBV7-9
d_gene: NA
CDR3nt: TGTGCCAGCAGCCCCAGGACTCAGCTAGCCAAAAACATTCAGTACTTC
CDR3aa: CASSPRTQLAKNIQYF

abundance: NA
j_gene: TRBJ1-1
v_gene: TRBV10-3
d_gene: NA
CDR3nt: TGTGCCATCAGTGATAGTAAGAACACTGAAGCTTTCTTT
CDR3aa: CAISDSKNTEAFF

abundance: NA
j_gene: TRBJ2-3
v_gene: TRBV19
d_gene: NA
CDR3nt: TGTGCCAGTAGTATCGGGCTAAGGGTCGCAGATACGCAGTATTTT
CDR3aa: CASSIGLRVADTQYF

abundance: few
j_gene: TRBJ1-2
v_gene: TRBV7-2
d_gene: TRBD1
CDR3nt: TGTGCCAGCAGCGTTTCGGGACAGGGAACCTTC
CDR3aa: CASSVSGQGTF

abundance: many
j_gene: TRBJ2-1
v_gene: TRBV7-2
d_gene: NA
CDR3nt: TGTGCCAGCAGCTTAGGCTGGAGTGAGGAGCAGTTCTTC
CDR3aa: CASSLGWSEEQFF